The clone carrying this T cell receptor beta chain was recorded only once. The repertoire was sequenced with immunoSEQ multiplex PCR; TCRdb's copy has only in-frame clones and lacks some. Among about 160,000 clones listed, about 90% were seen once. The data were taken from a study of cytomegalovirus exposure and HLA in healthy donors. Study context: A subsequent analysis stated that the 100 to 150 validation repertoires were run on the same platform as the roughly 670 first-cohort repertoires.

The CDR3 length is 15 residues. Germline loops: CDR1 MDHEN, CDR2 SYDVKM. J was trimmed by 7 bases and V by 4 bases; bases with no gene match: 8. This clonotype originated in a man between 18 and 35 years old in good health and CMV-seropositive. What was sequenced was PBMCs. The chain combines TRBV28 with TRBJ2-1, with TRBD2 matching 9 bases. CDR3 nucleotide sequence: TGTGCCAGCAGTTCTGCTAGCGGGATAATAAATGAGCAGTTCTTC. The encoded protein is CASSSASGIINEQFF.